This TCR beta chain was sequenced during a study of T cell repertoires in cytomegalovirus infection. Notes on the study in general: Cumulative frequency of public TCR beta families picked out carriers of CMV plus the relevant HLA.

The sample holds a few counts of this clonotype. Its target is unknown. TCRdb redid the calling of the reads with MiXCR, one entry per CDR3 protein. This table has hundreds of thousands of distinct CDR3 sequences, around 31% appearing once. Sequenced here: cultured CD8+ T cells from PBMCs, sampled from culture after CMV antigen stimulation. The receptor comes from a human donor in good health (CMV status not recorded). Some clones in this sample may be carry-over from other donors' samples.

The CDR3 region is CAISESGVESYNEQFF. For the CDR3, the DNA is TGTGCCATCAGTGAGTCCGGGGTAGAGTCCTACAATGAGCAGTTCTTC. The rearrangement links TRBV10-3 to TRBJ2-1; possibly TRBD2 for D (5 bases). Germline V CDR1 and CDR2: ENHRY, SYGVKD. CDR3 length: 16 amino acids. Trimming removed 0 bases at V and 1 base at J, with 10 bases between.